This passage covers 9 T cell receptor beta chains from one sample sequenced in a study of human CD8 memory T cell subsets (dated by TCRdb to about 2020). A Human TCR Profiling Kit was used to prepare UMI-labeled 5' RACE TCRbeta libraries. TCRdb reprocessed the public reads and reports one entry per CDR3 protein sequence, without DNA. The sample's records list under 20,000 distinct CDR3 sequences. The ten largest clones add up to approximately 5% of the sample. The material sequenced was CD8+ T cells from PBMCs. The source of these receptors is a human donor in good health.

The chain has TRBV4-1 and TRBJ2-3; as DNA is missing, the TRBD2 call by TCRdb cannot be tested. Germline V lookup: CDR1 MGHRA, CDR2 YSYEKL. The CDR3 is made up of 18 amino acids. The CDR3 protein is CASSQDQAGGDTTDTQYF.

The chain joins TRBV10-2 to TRBJ2-7; there is no DNA to check the TCRdb D call of TRBD1. Germline loops: CDR1 WSHSY, CDR2 SAAADI. CDR3 length: 15 residues. The CDR3 sequence is CATRRTGENPYEQYF.

V gene TRBV10-3 combines with J gene TRBJ2-2. CDR1 is ENHRY, CDR2 SYGVKD, per germline. The CDR3 has 16 amino acids. CDR3 residues: CAISELISGNTGELFF.

V is TRBV30 and J is TRBJ2-1. CDR1 is GTSNPN and CDR2 is SVGIG in the germline V gene (reference sequence). The length of the CDR3 is 15 residues. The CDR3: CAWSSRQNSYNEQFF.

The chain combines TRBV6-4 with TRBJ2-1; TCRdb returns TRBD1, unconfirmable since there is no DNA. CDR3 size: 12 residues. Per the germline V gene, CDR1 is MRHNA and CDR2 is SNTAGT. The CDR3 spells CASSPGYNEQFF.

The V gene is TRBV13, the J gene TRBJ2-7; TCRdb outputs TRBD1, but without DNA this stays unchecked. Germline V gives CDR1 PRHDT, CDR2 FYEKMQ (reference sequence). This CDR3 has 14 amino acids. The CDR3 loop reads CASSSGQGGYEQYF.

This chain uses TRBV28 with TRBJ2-7; TCRdb selects TRBD1, and the lack of DNA leaves this call unchecked. Germline CDR1 MDHEN, CDR2 SYDVKM. This CDR3 has 13 residues. The CDR3 here is CATHPTGEDEQYF.

The V and J genes are TRBV7-6 and TRBJ2-3. The CDR3 length is 14 residues. Germline V gene data show CDR1 as SGHVS and CDR2 as FNYEAQ. The chain's CDR3 is CASSRLDGTDTQYF.

The chain combines TRBV27 with TRBJ1-5; TCRdb's D gene call, TRBD1, goes unchecked for lack of DNA. CDR1 is MNHEY, CDR2 SMNVEV, per germline (reference sequence). The CDR3 sequence is 15 residues long. CDR3: CASRATGDEIKPQHF.